The 19 T cell receptor beta chains below all came from one sample that was sequenced in a study of blood T cell repertoires in COVID-19. Measured with immunoSEQ multiplex PCR; TCRdb has only the in-frame clones, and not every one. Of almost 250,000 clones in the sample, approximately 86% were seen once. Sequencing used PBMCs or T cells enriched from blood (not recorded which). The receptors shown here come from a woman in her forties or fifties who had recovered from COVID-19.

J is TRBJ1-5 and V is TRBV7-9; 12 nucleotides line up with TRBD1. Germline V gives CDR1 SEHNR, CDR2 FQNEAQ (reference sequence). The CDR3 is 16 amino acids. Germline trimming cut 3 bases from V and 9 bases from J; bases unmatched to any gene: 9. CDR3 sequence (DNA): TGTGCCAGCAGCTTCGAAGGAGGGACAGGGGGCTGGCCCCAGCATTTT. This encodes CASSFEGGTGGWPQHF.

The chain carries TRBV30 and TRBJ1-2, with 7 bases lining up with TRBD1. The trim removed 2 bases at V and 6 bases at J, leaving 3 bases unmatched. Per the germline V gene, CDR1 is GTSNPN and CDR2 is SVGIG (reference sequence). The CDR3 sequence is 12 residues long. This CDR3 is CAWSPQGDGYTF. In nucleotides, the CDR3 is TGTGCCTGGAGTCCTCAGGGGGATGGCTACACCTTC. The whole variable domain, remainder taken from reference TRBV30 and TRBJ1-2, is SQTIHQWPATLVQPVGSPLSLECTVEGTSNPNLYWYRQAAGRGLQLLFYSVGIGQISSEVPQNLSASRPQDRQFILSSKKLLLSDSGFYLCAWSPQGDGYTFGSGTRLTVV.

The chain recombines TRBV2 with TRBJ2-3; TRBD2 agrees at 8 bases. The CDR3 consists of 17 residues. V lost 6 bases to trimming and J lost 2 bases; unmatched junction nucleotides: 13. The germline V gene has CDR1 SNHLY and CDR2 FYNNEI. Here the CDR3 DNA reads TGTGCCAGCAGGGGACTGGGAGTCGGGAGGGCCACAGATACGCAGTATTTT. Protein product: CASRGLGVGRATDTQYF.

This rearrangement joins TRBV11-2 to TRBJ2-2; 8 positions match TRBD2. Germline CDR1 is SGHAT and CDR2 is FQNNGV. Trimming cost V 0 bases and J 1 base; bases outside gene matches: 7. The CDR3 covers 18 residues. The CDR3 is CASSLDPQLAENTGELFF. The CDR3, as DNA: TGTGCCAGCAGCTTAGACCCCCAACTAGCGGAGAACACCGGGGAGCTGTTTTTT. The full variable domain, its missing parts supplied by reference TRBV11-2 and TRBJ2-2, is EAGVAQSPRYKIIEKRQSVAFWCNPISGHATLYWYQQILGQGPKLLIQFQNNGVVDDSQLPKDRFSAERLKGVDSTLKIQPAKLEDSAVYLCASSLDPQLAENTGELFFGEGSRLTVL.

The rearrangement links TRBV28 to TRBJ1-5; D might be TRBD1 (5 bases). This CDR3 is 16 amino acids long. V shed 8 bases and J shed 6 bases, with 23 bases lying between them. CDR1 and CDR2 (germline): MDHEN, SYDVKM. In DNA, the CDR3 is TGTGCCAGCCACCCCGCGGGGGGTTACTATGGTCAGCCCCAGCATTTT. Translating gives CASHPAGGYYGQPQHF.

This clone was seen a few times. This CDR3 is CASSLDGPGNTIYF. The DNA of the CDR3 is TGTGCCAGCAGCTTAGACGGTCCTGGAAACACCATATATTTT. The rearrangement links TRBV7-9 to TRBJ1-3; no definite D call. Germline values: CDR1 SEHNR, CDR2 FQNEAQ (reference sequence). This CDR3 is 14 amino acids long. V was trimmed by 1 base and J by 2 bases, leaving 6 bases between them.

The chain has TRBV4-1 and TRBJ2-7, with D maybe TRBD2 (6 bases). There are 15 residues in the CDR3. Trimming took off 1 base at V and 5 bases at J, with 15 bases between the two ends. The germline CDR1 and CDR2 sequences are MGHRA and YSYEKL. CDR3 protein: CASSQVGSRGDEQYF. The CDR3 DNA reads as TGCGCCAGCAGCCAAGTCGGGAGTCGTGGGGACGAGCAGTACTTC.

This clone has a handful of counts. The CDR3 reads CASRDFPNTGELFF. CDR3 nucleotides: TGTGCCAGTAGGGACTTTCCTAACACCGGGGAGCTGTTTTTT. This sequence joins TRBV7-3 and TRBJ2-2; possibly TRBD2 for D (6 bases). The V and J ends lost 9 bases and 2 bases respectively, with 13 bases between them. The CDR3 length is 14 residues. The germline CDR1 and CDR2 sequences are SGHTA and FQGTGA.

This chain connects TRBV28 to TRBJ2-7, with a weak D call TRBD2 (7 bases). Trimming cost V 6 bases and J 9 bases, with 15 bases left between them. Germline V lookup: CDR1 MDHEN, CDR2 SYDVKM. The CDR3 is 12 amino acids. This chain's CDR3 is CASSTGTTGQYF. In DNA, the CDR3 is TGTGCCAGCAGCACAGGGACTACCGGGCAGTACTTC.

This clone is a singleton in its sample. The V call is TRBV4-1, the J call TRBJ1-3; unclear D gene. CDR3 size: 14 residues. Deletions cut 5 bases from V and 2 bases from J, with 10 bases between. CDR1 is MGHRA, CDR2 YSYEKL, per germline. CDR3 region: CASSYPGTGNTIYF. In DNA, the CDR3 is TGCGCCAGCAGCTACCCCGGGACTGGAAACACCATATATTTT.

The chain uses TRBV9 and TRBJ2-1; D might be TRBD2 (6 bases). V lost 0 bases, J lost 7 bases, and 14 bases lay in between. The CDR3 loop spans 15 amino acids. Germline CDR1 SGDLS, CDR2 YYNGEE. The CDR3 is CASSVDIGRQNEQFF. CDR3 nucleotide sequence: TGTGCCAGCAGCGTAGATATCGGGAGACAGAATGAGCAGTTCTTC.

This clone was observed a few times. The chain joins TRBV19 to TRBJ1-4; 8 bases align to TRBD1. Germline V gene lookup returns CDR1 LNHDA and CDR2 SQIVND (reference sequence). There are 14 residues in the CDR3. V shed 4 bases and J 8 bases; nucleotides not matched to a gene: 6. The CDR3 region is CASSTGGVGEKLFF. The CDR3, as DNA: TGTGCCAGTAGTACAGGGGGCGTTGGGGAAAAACTGTTTTTT.

The rearrangement links TRBV5-1 to TRBJ1-5; 7 nucleotides agree with TRBD1. V lost 4 bases, J lost 3 bases, and 7 bases stayed unmatched. Germline V gene sequence: CDR1 SGHRS, CDR2 YFSETQ. The CDR3 loop spans 15 amino acids. The CDR3 DNA is TGCGCCAGCAGCCCCCAGGGACAGCTCAATCAGCCCCAGCATTTT. It specifies CASSPQGQLNQPQHF.

This chain uses TRBV3-1 (or the pseudogene TRBV3-2) with TRBJ2-5; D possibly corresponds to TRBD2 (5 bases). The germline V and J ends were trimmed by 4 bases and 4 bases, with 19 bases remaining between them. CDR3 length: 16 residues. Per the germline V gene, CDR1 is LGHDT and CDR2 is YNNKEL (reference sequence). The CDR3 protein is CASSRRDYEFRETQYF. CDR3 DNA sequence: TGTGCCAGCAGCCGACGAGACTACGAGTTTCGAGAGACCCAGTACTTC.

This chain uses TRBV19 with TRBJ2-1, with 12 bases aligning to TRBD2. Germline CDR1 and CDR2: LNHDA and SQIVND (reference sequence). This CDR3 has 15 residues. The V gene end was trimmed by 5 bases and the J gene end by 6 bases; junction bases not matched to a gene: 5. The CDR3 DNA is TGTGCCAGTAGTTCATGGACTAGCGGGATCAATGAGCAGTTCTTC. Translated, it gives CASSSWTSGINEQFF.

This sequence joins TRBV5-1 and TRBJ1-1, with TRBD1 matching 7 bases. V shed 6 bases, J shed 5 bases, and the junction held 7 bases outside the gene matches. CDR1 SGHRS and CDR2 YFSETQ come from the germline V gene. The CDR3 totals 13 residues. The CDR3 coding sequence is TGCGCCAGCACCGACAGGGTAGGAACTGAAGCTTTCTTT. Its protein product is CASTDRVGTEAFF. Complete variable domain (other parts from reference TRBV5-1 and TRBJ1-1): KAGVTQTPRYLIKTRGQQVTLSCSPISGHRSVSWYQQTPGQGLQFLFEYFSETQRNKGNFPGRFSGRQFSNSRSEMNVSTLELGDSALYLCASTDRVGTEAFFGQGTRLTVV.

J is TRBJ2-5 and V is TRBV6-5; 7 bases map to TRBD2. V lost 6 bases and J lost 1; bases outside the gene matches: 5. Per the germline V gene, CDR1 is MNHEY and CDR2 is SVGAGI. This CDR3 has 14 residues. CDR3 coding DNA: TGTGCCAGCAGCGGGGGGAGGCCCCAAGAGACCCAGTACTTC. The encoded protein is CASSGGRPQETQYF.

V and J are TRBV21-1 and TRBJ2-1; TRBD2 was called by the table and not checked on the DNA. TRBV21-1 constitutes a pseudogene. CDR3 length: 14 amino acids. The CDR3 reads CASSKAGGYNEQFF. The CDR3 DNA sequence: TGTGCCAGCAGCAAAGCGGGGGGGTACAATGAGCAGTTCTTC.

This sequence joins TRBV18 and TRBJ2-1, with TRBD2 identical over 9 bases. There are 15 residues in the CDR3. Germline lookup yields CDR1 KGHSH and CDR2 LQKENI. V was pared by 1 base and J by 6 bases, with 4 bases of the junction left unmatched. The CDR3: CASSPLAGDINEQFF. The CDR3 DNA reads as TGTGCCAGCTCACCACTAGCGGGAGACATCAATGAGCAGTTCTTC.